The present T cell receptor beta chain was sequenced within a study of blood T cell repertoires in COVID-19 (dated by TCRdb to 2018 to 2020). In the study overall: Samples covering the acute and convalescent phases of COVID-19 were provided by collaborators in the United States, Italy and Spain. The material from the prospective study consisted of cDNA or gDNA derived from T cells, B-cell-depleted T cells, or PBMCs. Subjects who had been exposed to COVID-19, were actively infected with it, or had recovered from it provided the deeply sampled blood TCRbeta repertoires that made up the dataset. The repertoires were released in a freely available public database meant as a resource for research on the immune response to SARS-CoV-2. Samples came from the ongoing ImmuneRACE study (first 160 participants) plus 1,254 subjects from 6 global collaborators. Sample metadata almost always included a de-identified subject ID, COVID-19 status, age in years and sex. Where available, HLA class I and class II types were taken from metadata supplied by the sample provider and were not determined by assay-based typing. The full study reports these points: The amount of clinical and demographic metadata varied by source and participant and was provided uncurated.

In the prospective study, participants were about 18 to 100 years old, resided in 20 to 30 geographic areas of the United States, and were enrolled through a virtual design. Cohort assignment in the prospective study relied on participant-reported clinical history from a screening survey and a study questionnaire. In the prospective study, whole blood, serum and a nasopharyngeal or oropharyngeal swab were collected from each participant by mobile phlebotomists. Additional blood draws and questionnaires over an approximately 2-month period could optionally be provided by prospective study participants. Before DNA extraction, prospective study blood samples were shipped either frozen or at room temperature. The CDR3 has 17 amino acids, counting the end cysteine and phenylalanine. Only the CDR3 DNA is retained, 51 bases long and in frame from the first base. V and J are truncated by 0 bases and 5 bases respectively, leaving an intervening sequence of 19 bases. From a lookup of the germline V gene, CDR1 and CDR2 are LGHNA and YNFKEQ.

The table lists this clone with a count of one. Its specific antigen is unknown. No base quality information exists; no much larger clone differs at one position. TCRbeta CDR3 regions were amplified from genomic DNA by means of the immunoSEQ Assay, a bias-controlled multiplex PCR. In the authors' own workflow: Nucleated cell counts per sample were estimated from amplification of reference gene primers within the assay. Sequence reads were collapsed and filtered to measure the absolute abundance of every unique TCRbeta CDR3 rearrangement. For each sample, productive Simpson clonality was calculated as the square root of Simpson's diversity index across productive rearrangements. TCRdb took this table from immuneACCESS and kept in-frame rearrangements with V and J called. Such tables lack part of the clones; where checked against another copy, unresolved V genes explain under half of the gap, and the rest is unexplained. V, J and clone size are those of that table, while D and trimming were read from the DNA. The sample table holds about 270,000 clones, of which almost 85% were seen once. The ten largest account for around 10% of the sample.

The sequenced sample consisted of PBMCs or T cells enriched from blood (not recorded which). The chain couples TRBV4-2 to TRBJ1-2, and the D gene may be TRBD1, 5 bases matching. The TCR sequence derives from a woman aged 50 to 60 with acute COVID-19. The CDR3 in this case is CASSQDRGRRGRYGYTF. The nucleotide sequence reads as follows: TGTGCCAGCAGCCAAGACCGAGGGCGGAGGGGTAGGTATGGCTACACCTTC.